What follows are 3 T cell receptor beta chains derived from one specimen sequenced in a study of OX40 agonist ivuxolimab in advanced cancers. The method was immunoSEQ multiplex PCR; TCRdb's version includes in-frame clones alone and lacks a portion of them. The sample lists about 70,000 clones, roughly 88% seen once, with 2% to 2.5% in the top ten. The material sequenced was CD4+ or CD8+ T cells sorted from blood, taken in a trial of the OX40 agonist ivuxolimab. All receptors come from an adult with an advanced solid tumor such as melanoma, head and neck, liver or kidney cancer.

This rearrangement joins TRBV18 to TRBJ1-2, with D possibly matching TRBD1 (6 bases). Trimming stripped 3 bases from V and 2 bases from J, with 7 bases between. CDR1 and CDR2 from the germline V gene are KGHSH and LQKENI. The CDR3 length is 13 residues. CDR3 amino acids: CASSPDRNYGYTF. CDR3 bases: TGTGCCAGCTCACCTGACAGGAACTATGGCTACACCTTC.

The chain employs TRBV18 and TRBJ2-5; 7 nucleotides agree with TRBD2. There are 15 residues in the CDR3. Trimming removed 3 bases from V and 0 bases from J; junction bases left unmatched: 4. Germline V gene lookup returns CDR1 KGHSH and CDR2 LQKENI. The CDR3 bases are TGTGCCAGCTCACCGGTGAGCGGGGACCAAGAGACCCAGTACTTC. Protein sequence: CASSPVSGDQETQYF.

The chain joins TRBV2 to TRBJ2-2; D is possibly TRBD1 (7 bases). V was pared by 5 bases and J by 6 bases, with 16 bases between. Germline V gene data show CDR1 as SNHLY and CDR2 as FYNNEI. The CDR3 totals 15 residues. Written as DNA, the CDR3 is TGTGCCAGCAGTCCCAGCGGGCAGGGGGCCGGGGAGCTGTTTTTT. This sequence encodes CASSPSGQGAGELFF.